The present TCR beta chain was sequenced within a study of shared clonotypes between healthy human individuals. The CDR3 contains 15 residues. Trimming pared 10 bases from V and 2 bases from J, leaving 20 bases between. The germline gives CDR1 LNHDA, CDR2 SQIVND (reference sequence). This clone was seen once. Method: immunoSEQ multiplex PCR; TCRdb's copy keeps in-frame clones and lacks some. The top ten hold 0.1% to 0.15% of the sample, which has around 2,000,000 clones, 90% to 95% seen once. The sample taken for sequencing was naive CD4+ T cells sorted from blood. Subset given: CD45RA+ positively selected. The genes are TRBV19 and TRBJ1-2; D is possibly TRBD1 (5 bases). The origin of this receptor is a man between 18 and 29 years old in good health. The CDR3 sequence: CATADTGRLNYGYTF. The CDR3 region has the DNA TGTGCCACCGCCGACACAGGAAGACTAAACTATGGCTACACCTTC.